These 18 T cell receptor beta chains originate from one sample sequenced in a study of circulating CD8 cells and anti-PD-1 response in melanoma. TCR libraries were prepared from 15 ng of total RNA with the QIAseq Immune Repertoire TCR panel. Each CDR3 protein gets one entry after TCRdb re-called the reads with MiXCR. The repertoire holds approximately 450 distinct CDR3 sequences, with 7.6% as singletons. From live CD3+CD8+TCRalphabeta+ cells, four PD-1 and/or TIGIT subsets were sorted. The sample consisted of CD8+ T cells from PBMCs, taken at baseline or after one month of anti-PD-1 therapy (not recorded which). The source of these receptors is a human donor with melanoma.

This clonotype ranks as medium-sized (0.01 to 0.1%). This chain links TRBV6-1 with TRBJ2-7; 9 bases agree with TRBD2. CDR3 length: 14 residues. The junction had 1 base not matched to a gene; V was cut back by 1 base and J by 3 bases. Per the germline V gene, CDR1 is MNHNS and CDR2 is SASEGT. CDR3 residues: CASSEGAGGYEQYF. The CDR3 DNA sequence: TGTGCCAGCAGTGAAGGAGCGGGGGGCTACGAGCAGTACTTC.

By frequency in the sample, this clonotype is large. CDR3: CSARDRTSGSPYNEQFF. The CDR3 nucleotides are TGCAGTGCTAGAGATCGAACTAGCGGGAGTCCCTACAATGAGCAGTTCTTC. The chain recombines TRBV20-1 with TRBJ2-1; 11 bases fit TRBD2. The CDR3 sequence is 17 residues long. V lost 0 bases to trimming and J lost 2 bases; unmatched junction nucleotides: 6. Germline V gene data show CDR1 as DFQATT and CDR2 as SNEGSKA (reference sequence).

For this clonotype: This may be a read error: a much more frequent sequence differs by one nucleotide. No conserved phenylalanine or tryptophan ends this CDR3, so it is likely a read error. The chain links TRBV28 to TRBJ1-2; 8 bases are shared with TRBD1. Germline values: CDR1 MDHEN, CDR2 SYDVKM. The length of the CDR3 is 15 residues. Losses at the gene ends were 6 bases for V and 6 bases for J; bases not matched to a gene: 12. CDR3 residues: CASSYHAQGADGYTL. The CDR3 DNA sequence: TGTGCCAGCAGCTACCACGCCCAGGGGGCTGATGGCTACACCCTC.

This clonotype has more than one count but fewer than ten. V gene TRBV4-1 combines with J gene TRBJ2-2, with unresolved D. CDR3 length: 15 residues. Germline-derived CDR1 and CDR2 are MGHRA and YSYEKL. V was trimmed by 1 base and J by 4 bases, leaving 10 bases between them. The CDR3 bases are TGCGCCAGCAGCCAAGCGGATAGATCCACCGGGGAGCTGTTTTTT. This encodes CASSQADRSTGELFF.

The chain carries TRBV7-2 and TRBJ2-7, with 7 bases that match TRBD2. The CDR3 length is 14 residues. Per germline, CDR1 SGHTA and CDR2 FQGNSA. The V and J ends lost 2 bases and 7 bases, in that order; junction bases with no gene match: 8. CDR3 sequence reads: CASSLINGGKEQYF. The CDR3 DNA is TGTGCCAGCAGCTTAATAAACGGGGGGAAGGAGCAGTACTTC.

Sample share makes this clonotype medium-sized. The J gene is TRBJ2-7, the V gene TRBV5-6; 7 nucleotides line up with TRBD2. Germline trimming cut 5 bases from V and 4 bases from J; bases unmatched to any gene: 9. The CDR3 covers 14 residues. Per germline, CDR1 SGHDT and CDR2 YYEEEE. CDR3 nucleotide sequence: TGTGCCAGCAGTCCGGGGAGGGCCTCTTACGAGCAGTACTTC. This translates into CASSPGRASYEQYF.

As to this clonotype: A read error may explain this, as a much larger clone is one base away. The chain couples TRBV28 to TRBJ2-2, with D perhaps TRBD2 (5 bases). The CDR3 consists of 16 residues. Trimming removed 3 bases at V and 10 bases at J, with 21 bases between. The germline V gene has CDR1 MDHEN and CDR2 SYDVKM. The CDR3 sequence: CASSFGGGPGAEELFF. In nucleotides, the CDR3 is TGTGCCAGCAGTTTTGGAGGCGGGCCAGGCGCCGAGGAGCTGTTTTTT.

Relative to its sample, this clonotype is large. The V and J genes are TRBV20-1 and TRBJ1-3; D gene uncertain. The CDR3 sequence is 15 residues long. Germline CDR1 and CDR2: DFQATT and SNEGSKA (reference sequence). Trimming took off 0 bases at V and 0 bases at J, with 9 bases between the two ends. For the CDR3, the DNA is TGCAGTGCTAGAGATGACACCCGCTCTGGAAACACCATATATTTT. This encodes CSARDDTRSGNTIYF.

This clonotype is judged medium-sized. This chain uses TRBV6-2 or TRBV6-3 with TRBJ2-3, with 8 bases identical to TRBD2. The V gene's germline CDR1 is MNHEY and CDR2 SVGEGT. The V gene end was trimmed by 5 bases and the J gene end by 10 bases; junction bases not matched to a gene: 11. The CDR3 covers 14 residues. The CDR3, as DNA: TGTGCCAGCAGTCACAACGGGGGGGCGAGCGCGCAGTATTTT. This translates into CASSHNGGASAQYF.

This clonotype is labeled as large (0.1 to 1%). The V gene is TRBV28, the J gene TRBJ2-7; D not certain. V shed 8 bases and J shed 4 bases, with 6 bases lying between them. The CDR3 is 10 residues long. Looked up from germline, CDR1 is MDHEN and CDR2 is SYDVKM. The CDR3 DNA is TGTGCCAGCGGGTCGTACGAGCAGTACTTC. This codes for CASGSYEQYF.

This clonotype is classed as medium-sized (0.01 to 0.1%). The rearrangement joins TRBV20-1 to TRBJ1-3; perhaps TRBD1 as D (5 bases). Trimming took off 0 bases at V and 0 bases at J, with 9 bases between the two ends. Germline V gives CDR1 DFQATT, CDR2 SNEGSKA (reference sequence). There are 15 residues in the CDR3. The CDR3 region has the DNA TGCAGTGCTAGAGATCGGGACCGCTCTGGAAACACCATATATTTT. Translating it yields CSARDRDRSGNTIYF.

By share, this clonotype counts as large. The rearrangement joins TRBV25-1 to TRBJ2-7, with D perhaps matching TRBD1 (6 bases). Germline assignment: CDR1 MGHDK and CDR2 SYGVNS. The CDR3 consists of 14 residues. V lost 7 bases to trimming and J lost 7 bases, with 20 bases between them. The CDR3 protein is CASTTPQGLGEQYF. Here the CDR3 DNA reads TGTGCCAGCACCACGCCACAGGGATTAGGAGAGCAGTACTTC.

Sample share makes this clonotype large. This rearrangement joins TRBV25-1 to TRBJ2-3; weak D call: TRBD1 (6 bases). Trimming removed 4 bases at V and 4 bases at J, with 9 bases between. CDR1 is MGHDK, CDR2 SYGVNS, per germline. This CDR3 has 13 residues. The CDR3: CASSATGSDTQYF. The CDR3 DNA sequence: TGTGCCAGCAGTGCAACAGGGTCAGATACGCAGTATTTT.

This rearrangement joins TRBV6-4 to TRBJ2-1, with 7 bases matching TRBD2. The CDR3 loop spans 15 amino acids. With V trimmed by 6 bases and J by 7 bases, 12 bases remained unmatched. Germline-derived CDR1 and CDR2 are MRHNA and SNTAGT. CDR3 in DNA: TGTGCCAGCAGGGGAACTGGCGGGGGAGGAAATGAGCAGTTCTTC. It is translated as CASRGTGGGGNEQFF.

In this sample, this clonotype is medium-sized. V is TRBV6-6 and J is TRBJ2-5, with TRBD1 as a possible D gene (5 bases). The V and J ends lost 6 bases and 4 bases respectively, with 9 bases between them. Germline CDR1 reads MNHNY; CDR2 reads SVGAGI (reference sequence). The CDR3 covers 12 residues. The CDR3 loop reads CASSLGVETQYF. The CDR3 nucleotides read TGTGCCAGCAGCCTAGGGGTAGAGACCCAGTACTTC.

V usage is TRBV19 and J usage is TRBJ1-1; D perhaps matches TRBD1 (5 bases). CDR1 is LNHDA and CDR2 is SQIVND in the germline V gene (reference sequence). V was trimmed by 7 bases and J by 0 bases, leaving 9 bases between them. The CDR3 totals 13 residues. The CDR3, as DNA: TGTGCCAGTACCCGGGGGATGAACACTGAAGCTTTCTTT. Translation gives CASTRGMNTEAFF.

This clonotype is medium-sized in the sample. The chain has TRBV6-4 and TRBJ2-2, with a possible D match to TRBD2 (5 bases). Germline loops: CDR1 MRHNA, CDR2 SNTAGT. Trimming shortened V by 4 bases and J by 1 base, and 13 bases separated the two germline ends. The CDR3 has 16 residues. The CDR3 bases are TGTGCCAGCAGTGTGAGAGCGGAGAGGAACACCGGGGAGCTGTTTTTT. Translation: CASSVRAERNTGELFF.

This clonotype ranks as medium-sized. The chain links TRBV20-1 to TRBJ2-7; 12 bases align to TRBD2. J gave up 6 bases and V 6 bases, and 6 bases lay outside the gene matches. Germline values: CDR1 DFQATT, CDR2 SNEGSKA (reference sequence). The CDR3 contains 13 residues. CDR3 residues: CSAGGLAGFEQYF. The CDR3 DNA reads as TGCAGTGCCGGCGGACTAGCGGGATTCGAGCAGTACTTC.